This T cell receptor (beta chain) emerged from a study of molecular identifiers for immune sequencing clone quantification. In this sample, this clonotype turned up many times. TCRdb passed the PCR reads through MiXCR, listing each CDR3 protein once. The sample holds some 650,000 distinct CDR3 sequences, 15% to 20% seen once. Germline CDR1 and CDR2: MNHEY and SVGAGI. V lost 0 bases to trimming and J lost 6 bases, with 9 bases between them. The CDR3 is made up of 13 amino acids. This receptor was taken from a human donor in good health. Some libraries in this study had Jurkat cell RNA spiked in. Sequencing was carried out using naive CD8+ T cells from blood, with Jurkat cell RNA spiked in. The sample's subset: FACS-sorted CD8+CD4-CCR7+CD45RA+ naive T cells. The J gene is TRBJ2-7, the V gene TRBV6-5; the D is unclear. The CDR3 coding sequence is TGTGCCAGCAGTTACTCGTCTTACAGCGAGCAGTACTTC. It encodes CASSYSSYSEQYF.